This section outlines one T cell receptor beta chain sequence together with its context. The antigen is not known. The data were obtained in a study of beta chain features in type 1 diabetes. Points from the study as a whole: When cDNA is sequenced, cells with high TCR expression could be over-represented.

V shed 7 bases and J shed 1 base, with 13 bases lying between them. The CDR3 runs to 14 residues. Germline V gene data show CDR1 as SQVTM and CDR2 as ANQGSEA. The whole isolated RNA underwent reverse transcription, so sequencing captured expressed TCRB transcripts. Repertoires were generated with immunoSEQ multiplex PCR, while TCRdb's copy carries only in-frame clones and drops some. Among around 140,000 clones listed, roughly 9.3% were seen once. The chain joins TRBV29-1 to TRBJ2-2; D possibly corresponds to TRBD1 (5 bases). The TCR originated in a woman between 40 and 50 years old in good health. The sample taken for sequencing was central memory CD4+ T cells from blood. In nucleotides, the CDR3 is TGCAGCGGTATGGGGCAGTTGAACACCGGGGAGCTGTTTTTT. It encodes CSGMGQLNTGELFF.